Listed here are 32 T cell receptor beta chains from one sample, sequenced in a study of OX40 agonist ivuxolimab in advanced cancers. Assay: immunoSEQ multiplex PCR; the TCRdb copy retains only in-frame clones and omits some. The table has over 65,000 clones, around 84% seen once. The sequenced sample was CD4+ or CD8+ T cells sorted from blood, obtained in a trial of the OX40 agonist ivuxolimab. The origin of the receptors is an adult with an advanced solid tumor such as melanoma, head and neck, liver or kidney cancer.

This clone turned up a few times. The genes are TRBV2 and TRBJ2-3; 8 nucleotides agree with TRBD2. CDR1 is SNHLY, CDR2 FYNNEI, per germline. The CDR3 length is 15 residues. The J segment lost 2 bases and the V segment lost 6 bases, leaving 7 bases of the junction unmatched. As DNA, the CDR3 is TGTGCCAGCAGGAAACTAGCGGTGGTCACAGATACGCAGTATTTT. Its translation: CASRKLAVVTDTQYF. Drawing the rest from reference TRBV2 and TRBJ2-3, the complete variable domain is EPEVTQTPSHQVTQMGQEVILRCVPISNHLYFYWYRQILGQKVEFLVSFYNNEISEKSEIFDDQFSVERPDGSNFTLKIRSTKLEDSAMYFCASRKLAVVTDTQYFGPGTRLTVL.

The sample holds one count of this clone. The rearrangement joins TRBV25-1 to TRBJ2-5, with 9 nucleotides matching TRBD1. J was trimmed by 4 bases and V by 0 bases; bases with no gene match: 6. From germline, CDR1 is MGHDK and CDR2 SYGVNS. The CDR3 sequence is 16 residues long. The CDR3 DNA is TGTGCCAGCAGTGAATATTCAACAGGGGGCAGAGAGACCCAGTACTTC. This gives the protein CASSEYSTGGRETQYF.

The chain has TRBV11-2 and TRBJ2-3, with TRBD2 matching 8 bases. The junction had 2 bases not matched to a gene; V was cut back by 1 base and J by 2 bases. In germline, CDR1 is SGHAT, CDR2 FQNNGV. This CDR3 contains 15 residues. The CDR3 bases are TGTGCCAGCAGCTTAGTAGCGGGATTCACAGATACGCAGTATTTT. Amino acids: CASSLVAGFTDTQYF. Based on the CDR3 plus reference TRBV11-2 and TRBJ2-3, the full variable domain is EAGVAQSPRYKIIEKRQSVAFWCNPISGHATLYWYQQILGQGPKLLIQFQNNGVVDDSQLPKDRFSAERLKGVDSTLKIQPAKLEDSAVYLCASSLVAGFTDTQYFGPGTRLTVL.

The chain employs TRBV30 and TRBJ1-1, with D possibly being TRBD1 (6 bases). This CDR3 contains 13 residues. Trimming removed 2 bases at V and 4 bases at J, with 11 bases between. CDR1 is GTSNPN, CDR2 SVGIG, per germline (reference sequence). Here the CDR3 reads CAWSKGEGTEAFF. The DNA for the CDR3 is TGTGCCTGGAGTAAGGGGGAGGGCACTGAAGCTTTCTTT.

The J gene is TRBJ2-7, the V gene TRBV20-1; D remains unclear. Germline V gives CDR1 DFQATT, CDR2 SNEGSKA (reference sequence). The CDR3 runs to 11 residues. V lost 1 base and J 4 bases, leaving 5 bases between the germline ends. In nucleotides, the CDR3 is TGCAGTGCTAGAGTCGGTTACGAGCAGTACTTC. This sequence encodes CSARVGYEQYF.

The V call is TRBV29-1, the J call TRBJ2-5; the match to TRBD2 covers 14 bases. Trimming at V came to 1 base and at J to 5 bases, leaving 0 bases not matched to a gene. The CDR3 consists of 14 residues. Looked up from germline, CDR1 is SQVTM and CDR2 is ANQGSEA. CDR3 coding DNA: TGCAGCGTTGAAGGACTAGCGGGGGGGGAGACCCAGTACTTC. Encoded protein: CSVEGLAGGETQYF. The full variable domain, rest sourced from reference TRBV29-1 and TRBJ2-5, is SAVISQKPSRDICQRGTSLTIQCQVDSQVTMMFWYRQQPGQSLTLIATANQGSEATYESGFVIDKFPISRPNLTFSTLTVSNMSPEDSSIYLCSVEGLAGGETQYFGPGTRLLVL.

The chain combines TRBV11-2 with TRBJ2-1; 7 nucleotides line up with TRBD2. Per germline, CDR1 SGHAT and CDR2 FQNNGV. The trim removed 3 bases at V and 1 base at J, leaving 9 bases unmatched. The CDR3 sequence is 17 residues long. For the CDR3, the DNA is TGTGCCAGCAGCTTTGGTCGCGGGAGTAGGTCCTACAATGAGCAGTTCTTC. It is translated as CASSFGRGSRSYNEQFF.

The gene calls are TRBV5-1 and TRBJ1-2, with D possibly TRBD1 on 6 matching bases. The CDR3 covers 13 residues. Per the germline V gene, CDR1 is SGHRS and CDR2 is YFSETQ. Trimming took 0 bases from V and 7 from J, leaving 10 bases between them. CDR3 bases: TGCGCCAGCAGCTTGGCACAGGGAGGTGGCTACACCTTC. Protein sequence: CASSLAQGGGYTF.

The CDR3 loop is CASSKGPGQETQYF. The CDR3 coding sequence is TGTGCCAGCAGTAAGGGACCTGGCCAAGAGACCCAGTACTTC. V and J are TRBV6-1 and TRBJ2-5, with D perhaps being TRBD1 or TRBD2 (5 bases each). Trimming left V 5 bases short and J 1 base short, with 11 bases between. The CDR3 runs 14 residues. Per germline, CDR1 MNHNS and CDR2 SASEGT.

CDR3 coding DNA: TGTGCCAGCAGCTTAGGGGTTAGCGGGGACTCTGGGGCCAACGTCCTGACTTTC. This sequence encodes CASSLGVSGDSGANVLTF. The chain couples TRBV11-3 to TRBJ2-6; TRBD2 matches at 8 bases. Germline CDR1 reads SGHNT; CDR2 reads YENEEA. The CDR3 length is 18 residues. Unmatched junction bases numbered 5, after V lost 1 base and J lost 0 bases.

This chain links TRBV5-1 with TRBJ1-4; 10 bases are shared with TRBD1. CDR1 is SGHRS, CDR2 YFSETQ, per germline. The CDR3 runs 16 residues. The V segment lost 3 bases and the J segment 3 bases; nucleotides outside the gene matches: 5. This CDR3 is CASSSDRGISNEKLFF. CDR3 coding DNA: TGCGCCAGCAGCTCGGACAGGGGGATTTCTAATGAAAAACTGTTTTTT.

The chain employs TRBV6-1 and TRBJ2-1; D is unclear. This CDR3 has 12 amino acids. Deletions cut 4 bases from V and 12 bases from J, with 13 bases between. Germline V lookup: CDR1 MNHNS, CDR2 SASEGT. CDR3 protein: CASSAPGPVQFF. CDR3 nucleotides: TGTGCCAGCAGTGCCCCGGGCCCCGTGCAGTTCTTC.

The CDR3 loop is CASSLGPRGPNTEAFF. CDR3 nucleotide sequence: TGCGCCAGCAGCCTAGGGCCGCGGGGCCCGAACACTGAAGCTTTCTTT. The chain employs TRBV4-1 and TRBJ1-1; weak D call: TRBD1 (5 bases). The germline gives CDR1 MGHRA, CDR2 YSYEKL. The CDR3 length is 16 residues. The ends were cut back, 4 bases at V and 1 base at J, with 16 bases in the middle.

CDR3 in DNA: TGTGCCAGCTCACCTTCGAGCGGATCCTACGAGCAGTACTTC. Translation gives CASSPSSGSYEQYF. The chain links TRBV18 to TRBJ2-7, with D perhaps matching TRBD2 (5 bases). The germline V and J ends were trimmed by 3 bases and 1 base, with 10 bases remaining between them. CDR3 length equals 14 residues. Germline CDR1 and CDR2: KGHSH and LQKENI.

The chain couples TRBV27 to TRBJ2-5; the D gene could be TRBD1 or TRBD2 (5 bases each). Germline loops: CDR1 MNHEY, CDR2 SMNVEV (reference sequence). V was clipped by 6 bases and J by 1 base, with 18 bases between them. The CDR3 covers 16 residues. The chain's CDR3 is CASSLTRAGPQETQYF. The CDR3 DNA reads TGTGCCAGCAGCCTCACGAGGGCAGGGCCCCAAGAGACCCAGTACTTC.

This clone was detected only once. This chain connects TRBV6-5 to TRBJ2-7; TRBD1 is a possible D gene (6 bases). The germline V and J ends were trimmed by 3 bases and 3 bases, with 15 bases remaining between them. Germline assignment: CDR1 MNHEY and CDR2 SVGAGI. There are 15 residues in the CDR3. The chain's CDR3 is CASSYQTGANYEQYF. The DNA of the CDR3 is TGTGCCAGCAGTTATCAGACAGGTGCTAACTACGAGCAGTACTTC.

The rearrangement joins TRBV2 to TRBJ2-3; D is perhaps TRBD2 (5 bases). This CDR3 spans 12 amino acids. Germline V gives CDR1 SNHLY, CDR2 FYNNEI. V was shortened by 8 bases and J by 0 bases, with 6 bases between the two germline ends. CDR3 DNA sequence: TGTGCCAGCCGCGGGAGCACAGATACGCAGTATTTT. Translation: CASRGSTDTQYF.

The chain is built from TRBV15 and TRBJ2-1, with a possible D match to TRBD2 (5 bases). This CDR3 has 14 residues. CDR1 is LNHNV and CDR2 is YYDKDF in the germline V gene (reference sequence). The V gene lost 0 bases and the J gene lost 9 bases, with 12 bases spanning the gap. This CDR3 reads CATSRDQGSTEQFF. DNA for the CDR3: TGTGCCACCAGCAGAGATCAAGGGAGCACTGAGCAGTTCTTC.

V usage is TRBV7-2 and J usage is TRBJ1-4; D is ambiguous. This CDR3 has 16 residues. In germline, CDR1 is SGHTA, CDR2 FQGNSA. V lost 3 bases and J 8 bases, leaving 19 bases between the germline ends. CDR3 coding DNA: TGTGCCAGCAGCTTCGGCCCGCTTCTACTTTCGGAAAAACTGTTTTTT. It codes for CASSFGPLLLSEKLFF.

V is TRBV15 and J is TRBJ1-2, with TRBD1 matching over 8 bases. CDR1 and CDR2 (germline): LNHNV, YYDKDF (reference sequence). The CDR3 totals 15 residues. After removal of 5 bases from V and 0 bases from J, the junction contained 5 bases not matched to a gene. CDR3 region: CATSDWDRSNYGYTF. The CDR3 nucleotides are TGTGCCACCAGCGACTGGGACAGGTCTAACTATGGCTACACCTTC.

Comments on this clone: Other DNA sequences of this sample code for an identical CDR3. The CDR3 nucleotides are TGTGCCAGCAGTTTGGGGACAGCCGGAAACACCATATATTTT. This gives the protein CASSLGTAGNTIYF. This chain uses TRBV2 with TRBJ1-3, with TRBD1 identical over 7 bases. Germline CDR1 reads SNHLY; CDR2 reads FYNNEI. The CDR3 runs to 14 residues. V trimming: 5 bases; J trimming: 4 bases; junction bases outside the gene matches: 5.

The chain combines TRBV7-8 with TRBJ2-7; 8 nucleotides align to TRBD2. This CDR3 comprises 17 residues. From germline, CDR1 is SGHVS and CDR2 FQNEAQ. V trimming: 5 bases; J trimming: 4 bases; junction bases outside the gene matches: 16. The CDR3 DNA follows: TGTGCCAGCAGCCACCGACCAGTGTCTAGCGGGCCTTACGAGCAGTACTTC. Its translation is CASSHRPVSSGPYEQYF.

The chain uses TRBV27 and TRBJ2-1; 7 bases match TRBD1. Germline V lookup: CDR1 MNHEY, CDR2 SMNVEV (reference sequence). The CDR3 is 15 amino acids. With 6 bases clipped from V and 7 bases from J, the junction kept 12 bases outside the gene matches. DNA of the CDR3: TGTGCCAGCAGAACAGGGGCAGGTAATAGTAATGAGCAGTTCTTC. It translates to CASRTGAGNSNEQFF.

This clone was detected only a few times. V and J are TRBV30 and TRBJ1-1; perhaps TRBD1 as D (5 bases). The V and J ends lost 4 bases and 0 bases respectively, with 9 bases between them. This CDR3 spans 13 amino acids. CDR1 is GTSNPN and CDR2 is SVGIG in the germline V gene (reference sequence). CDR3: CAWTQGMNTEAFF. Written as DNA, the CDR3 is TGTGCCTGGACCCAGGGTATGAACACTGAAGCTTTCTTT.

The table lists this clone with a count of one. Here the CDR3 DNA reads TGTGCCAGCAGCTCAGGGACTAGCGGGACCTACGAGCAGTACTTC. Protein: CASSSGTSGTYEQYF. V and J are TRBV5-4 and TRBJ2-5; 13 bases line up with TRBD2. TRBJ2-7 matches the DNA end more closely, so the J call is doubtful. In germline, CDR1 is SGHNT, CDR2 YYREEE (reference sequence). The CDR3 totals 15 residues.

Only one count was recorded for this clone. The chain carries TRBV27 and TRBJ1-1; 10 bases are a match to TRBD1. This CDR3 has 16 residues. Trimming removed 3 bases from V and 7 bases from J; junction bases left unmatched: 11. CDR1 MNHEY and CDR2 SMNVEV come from the germline V gene (reference sequence). The CDR3 here is CASSFLGRQGANEAFF. As DNA, the CDR3 is TGTGCCAGCAGTTTTCTGGGCCGACAGGGGGCAAATGAAGCTTTCTTT.

The chain recombines TRBV19 with TRBJ2-4; D call uncertain. The CDR3 length is 11 residues. The V gene's germline CDR1 is LNHDA and CDR2 SQIVND (reference sequence). The germline V and J ends were trimmed by 7 bases and 6 bases, with 7 bases remaining between them. DNA of the CDR3: TGTGCCAGTAAGGCCTTAAACATTCAGTACTTC. Protein product: CASKALNIQYF.

This clone came up once. V usage is TRBV11-3 and J usage is TRBJ2-3; possibly TRBD2 for D (5 bases). Per the germline V gene, CDR1 is SGHNT and CDR2 is YENEEA. The CDR3 runs to 14 residues. Trimming took 1 base from V and 3 from J, leaving 8 bases between them. The CDR3 sequence is CASSLGRTTDTQYF. In DNA form, the CDR3 reads TGTGCCAGCAGCTTAGGGAGGACGACAGATACGCAGTATTTT.

The chain uses TRBV11-2 and TRBJ2-2; D not resolved. This CDR3 has 14 amino acids. With 2 bases removed from V and 6 bases from J, the gap between germline ends came to 10 bases. The germline gives CDR1 SGHAT, CDR2 FQNNGV. The CDR3 is CASSLNFRAGELFF. The CDR3, as DNA: TGTGCCAGCAGCTTAAACTTTCGAGCCGGGGAGCTGTTTTTT.

V usage is TRBV21-1 and J usage is TRBJ2-7; the DNA was not used to check the table's D call, TRBD2. TRBV21-1 has pseudogene status. CDR3 length: 9 amino acids. DNA of the CDR3: TGTGCCCCCGAGGGCGAGCAGTACTTC. Protein: CAPEGEQYF.

About this clone itself: This sample includes further DNA sequences coding for the same CDR3. The rearrangement joins TRBV30 to TRBJ2-7; D gene unclear. The germline V gene has CDR1 GTSNPN and CDR2 SVGIG (reference sequence). Trimming pared 0 bases from V and 2 bases from J, leaving 2 bases between. The CDR3 contains 11 residues. CDR3: CAWSVAYEQYF. CDR3 in DNA: TGTGCCTGGAGTGTTGCCTACGAGCAGTACTTC.

The chain is built from TRBV29-1 and TRBJ1-5; maybe TRBD1 (5 bases). Germline V CDR1 and CDR2: SQVTM, ANQGSEA. The CDR3 spans 15 residues. Trimming removed 6 bases at V and 0 bases at J, with 15 bases between. The CDR3 spells CSVSLDSYSNQPQHF. CDR3 DNA: TGCAGCGTATCCCTCGACAGCTATAGCAATCAGCCCCAGCATTTT.